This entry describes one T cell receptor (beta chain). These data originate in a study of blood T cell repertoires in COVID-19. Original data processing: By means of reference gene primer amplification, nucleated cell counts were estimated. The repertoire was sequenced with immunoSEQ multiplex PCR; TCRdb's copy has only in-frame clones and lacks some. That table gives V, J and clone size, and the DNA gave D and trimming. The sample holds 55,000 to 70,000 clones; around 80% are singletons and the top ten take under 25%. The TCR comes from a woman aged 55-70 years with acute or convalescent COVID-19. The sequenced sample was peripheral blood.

Written as DNA, the CDR3 is TGTGCCAGCAGCTCGACTAGCGGGGGGATATCCTACAATGAGCAGTTCTTC. Translating it yields CASSSTSGGISYNEQFF. This rearrangement joins TRBV7-2 to TRBJ2-1; 13 bases are a match to TRBD2. V shed 4 bases, J shed 1 base, and the junction held 4 bases outside the gene matches. This CDR3 has 17 residues. The V gene's germline CDR1 is SGHTA and CDR2 FQGNSA.